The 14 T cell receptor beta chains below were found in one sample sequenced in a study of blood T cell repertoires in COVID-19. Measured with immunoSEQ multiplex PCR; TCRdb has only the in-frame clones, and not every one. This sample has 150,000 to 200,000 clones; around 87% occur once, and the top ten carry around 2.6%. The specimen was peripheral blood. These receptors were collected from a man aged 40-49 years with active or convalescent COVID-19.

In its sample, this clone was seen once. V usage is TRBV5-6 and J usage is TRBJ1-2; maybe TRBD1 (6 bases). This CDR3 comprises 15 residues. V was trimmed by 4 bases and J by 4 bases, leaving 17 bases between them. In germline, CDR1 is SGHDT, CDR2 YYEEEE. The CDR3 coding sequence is TGTGCCAGCAGCCCAACCTCCGGGACACTCTATGGCTACACCTTC. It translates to CASSPTSGTLYGYTF. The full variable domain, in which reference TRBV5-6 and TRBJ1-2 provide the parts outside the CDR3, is DAGVTQSPTHLIKTRGQQVTLRCSPKSGHDTVSWYQQALGQGPQFIFQYYEEEERQRGNFPDRFSGHQFPNYSSELNVNALLLGDSALYLCASSPTSGTLYGYTFGSGTRLTVV.

CDR3: CASSDTWTGRPTDTQYF. The CDR3 DNA reads TGTGCCAGCAGTGATACGTGGACAGGGAGACCCACAGATACGCAGTATTTT. The chain joins TRBV6-1 to TRBJ2-3; TRBD1 aligns across 8 bases. Germline V gene lookup returns CDR1 MNHNS and CDR2 SASEGT. The CDR3 covers 17 residues. With 3 bases clipped from V and 2 bases from J, the junction kept 10 bases outside the gene matches.

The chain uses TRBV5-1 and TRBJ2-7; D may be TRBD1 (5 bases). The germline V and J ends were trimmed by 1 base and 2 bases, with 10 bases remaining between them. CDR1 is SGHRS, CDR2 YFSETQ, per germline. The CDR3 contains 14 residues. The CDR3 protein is CASSLSPGPYEQYF. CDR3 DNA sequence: TGCGCCAGCAGCTTGAGTCCAGGGCCCTACGAGCAGTACTTC.

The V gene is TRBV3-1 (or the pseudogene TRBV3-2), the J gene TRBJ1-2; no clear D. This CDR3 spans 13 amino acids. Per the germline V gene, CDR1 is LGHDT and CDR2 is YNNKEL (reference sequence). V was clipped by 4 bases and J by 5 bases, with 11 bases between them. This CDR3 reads CASSLQTGYGYTF. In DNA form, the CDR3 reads TGTGCCAGCAGCCTACAAACGGGGTATGGCTACACCTTC.

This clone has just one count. In DNA, the CDR3 is TGTGCCAGCAGCCAAGAGGGCAGGGGGATTAATGGCTACACCTTC. Protein product: CASSQEGRGINGYTF. V and J are TRBV14 and TRBJ1-2, with 7 bases lining up with TRBD1. The CDR3 has 15 residues. Per germline, CDR1 SGHDN and CDR2 FVKESK. The V gene end was trimmed by 0 bases and the J gene end by 6 bases; junction bases not matched to a gene: 7.

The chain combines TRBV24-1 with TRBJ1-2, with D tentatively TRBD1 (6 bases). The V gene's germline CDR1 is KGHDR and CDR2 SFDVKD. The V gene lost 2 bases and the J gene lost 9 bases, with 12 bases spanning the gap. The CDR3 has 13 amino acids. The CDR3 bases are TGTGCCACCAGTGATTCGGGGACACCCCGCTACACCTTC. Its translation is CATSDSGTPRYTF.

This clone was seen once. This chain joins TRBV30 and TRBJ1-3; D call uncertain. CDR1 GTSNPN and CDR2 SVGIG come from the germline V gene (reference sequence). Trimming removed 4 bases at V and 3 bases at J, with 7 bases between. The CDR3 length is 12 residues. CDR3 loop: CAWTPFGNTIYF. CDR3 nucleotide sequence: TGTGCCTGGACTCCTTTTGGAAACACCATATATTTT. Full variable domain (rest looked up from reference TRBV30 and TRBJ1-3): SQTIHQWPATLVQPVGSPLSLECTVEGTSNPNLYWYRQAAGRGLQLLFYSVGIGQISSEVPQNLSASRPQDRQFILSSKKLLLSDSGFYLCAWTPFGNTIYFGEGSWLTVV.

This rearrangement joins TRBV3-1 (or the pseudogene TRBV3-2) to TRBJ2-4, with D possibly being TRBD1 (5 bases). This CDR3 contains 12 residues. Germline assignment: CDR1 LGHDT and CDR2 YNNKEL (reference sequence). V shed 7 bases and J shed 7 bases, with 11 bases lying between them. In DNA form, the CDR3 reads TGTGCCAGCACTTATTCAGGGAACATTCAGTACTTC. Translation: CASTYSGNIQYF.

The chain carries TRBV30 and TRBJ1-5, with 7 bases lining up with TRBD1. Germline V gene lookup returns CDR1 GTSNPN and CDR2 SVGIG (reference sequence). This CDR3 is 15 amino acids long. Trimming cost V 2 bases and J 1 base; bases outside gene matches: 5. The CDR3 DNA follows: TGTGCCTGGAGTACCGGACAGGCCAGCAATCAGCCCCAGCATTTT. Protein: CAWSTGQASNQPQHF.

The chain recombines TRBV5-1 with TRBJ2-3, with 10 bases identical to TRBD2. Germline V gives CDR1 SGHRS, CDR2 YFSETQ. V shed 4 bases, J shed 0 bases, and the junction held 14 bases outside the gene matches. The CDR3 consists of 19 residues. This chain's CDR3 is CASSTGGIAGGSSTDTQYF. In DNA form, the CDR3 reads TGCGCCAGCAGCACTGGAGGGATAGCGGGGGGATCTAGCACAGATACGCAGTATTTT.

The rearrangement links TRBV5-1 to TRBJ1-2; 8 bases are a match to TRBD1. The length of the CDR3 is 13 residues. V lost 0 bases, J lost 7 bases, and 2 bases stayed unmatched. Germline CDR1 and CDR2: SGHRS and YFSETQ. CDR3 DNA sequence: TGCGCCAGCAGCTTGGGGACAGGGTTTGGCTACACCTTC. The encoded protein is CASSLGTGFGYTF.

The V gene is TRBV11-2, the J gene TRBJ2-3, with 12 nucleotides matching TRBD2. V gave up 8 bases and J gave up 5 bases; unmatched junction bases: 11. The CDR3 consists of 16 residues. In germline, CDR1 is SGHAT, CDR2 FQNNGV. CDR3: CASGWASGGAGDTQYF. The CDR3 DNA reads TGTGCCAGCGGTTGGGCTAGCGGGGGGGCCGGAGATACGCAGTATTTT. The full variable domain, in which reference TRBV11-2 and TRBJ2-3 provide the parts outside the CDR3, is EAGVAQSPRYKIIEKRQSVAFWCNPISGHATLYWYQQILGQGPKLLIQFQNNGVVDDSQLPKDRFSAERLKGVDSTLKIQPAKLEDSAVYLCASGWASGGAGDTQYFGPGTRLTVL.

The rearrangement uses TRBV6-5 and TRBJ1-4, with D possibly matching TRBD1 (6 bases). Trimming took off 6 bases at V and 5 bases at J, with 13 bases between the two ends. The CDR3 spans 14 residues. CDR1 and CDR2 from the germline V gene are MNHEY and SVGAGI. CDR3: CASSNREMNEKLFF. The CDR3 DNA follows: TGTGCCAGCAGCAACAGGGAGATGAATGAAAAACTGTTTTTT.

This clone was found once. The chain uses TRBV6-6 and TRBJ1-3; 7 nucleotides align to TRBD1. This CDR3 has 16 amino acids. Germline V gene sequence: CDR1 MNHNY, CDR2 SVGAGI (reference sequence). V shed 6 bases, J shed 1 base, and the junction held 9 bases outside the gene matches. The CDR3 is CASRTGARVSGNTIYF. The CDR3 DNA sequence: TGTGCCAGCAGAACAGGGGCTAGGGTGTCTGGAAACACCATATATTTT.